Each of the 7 T cell receptor beta chains below was sequenced from the same sample in a study of glioma-infiltrating T cells. The iRepertoire nested amplicon-rescue multiplex PCR amplified TCR alpha and beta CDR3s from RNA. TCRdb reprocessed the multiplex PCR reads via MiXCR and lists one record per CDR3 protein. Counted here are roughly 100,000 distinct CDR3 sequences, under 30% occurring once; the ten biggest clones make up 44%. Source material: glioma tissue, nonneoplastic brain tissue, or PBMCs (not recorded which). These receptors were collected from a human donor with low-grade glioma or glioblastoma, undergoing nonglioma brain surgery, or in good health (not recorded which).

The chain employs TRBV7-3 and TRBJ2-1; the match to TRBD2 covers 7 bases. Trimming cost V 0 bases and J 5 bases; bases outside gene matches: 10. CDR3 size: 17 residues. Germline CDR1 reads SGHTA; CDR2 reads FQGTGA. This chain's CDR3 is CASSLTDQRGLHNEQFF. As DNA, the CDR3 is TGTGCCAGCAGCTTAACGGACCAGCGGGGACTGCACAATGAGCAGTTCTTC.

In its sample, this clonotype was seen a few times. The rearrangement joins TRBV19 to TRBJ2-7; D unclear. The CDR3 covers 14 residues. The V end lost 10 bases, the J end lost 2 bases, and 18 bases lay between the germline ends. CDR1 is LNHDA and CDR2 is SQIVND in the germline V gene (reference sequence). CDR3 amino acids: CATQGYGFPYEQYF. The CDR3, as DNA: TGTGCCACCCAAGGGTATGGGTTTCCCTACGAGCAGTACTTC.

On this clonotype: A much larger clone differs from this one at a single base, so this may be a read error. V and J are TRBV27 and TRBJ1-3, with 7 bases fitting TRBD1. The trim removed 8 bases at V and 9 bases at J, leaving 19 bases unmatched. Germline CDR1 MNHEY, CDR2 SMNVEV (reference sequence). The CDR3 has 16 amino acids. CDR3 coding DNA: TGTGCCAGCTCCAGGGCGGGACAGAATAGTAGAAGCACCATATATTTT. Translated: CASSRAGQNSRSTIYF.

This clonotype was observed many times. V gene TRBV7-9 combines with J gene TRBJ1-2; the D is unclear. V was shortened by 3 bases and J by 9 bases, with 11 bases between the two germline ends. This CDR3 spans 12 amino acids. CDR1 SEHNR and CDR2 FQNEAQ come from the germline V gene (reference sequence). This chain's CDR3 is CASSFGEMSYTF. CDR3 DNA: TGTGCCAGCAGCTTCGGGGAGATGAGCTACACCTTC. Looking up the rest from reference TRBV7-9 and TRBJ1-2 gives the full variable domain: DTGVSQNPRHKITKRGQNVTFRCDPISEHNRLYWYRQTLGQGPEFLTYFQNEAQLEKSRLLSDRFSAERPKGSFSTLEIQRTEQGDSAMYLCASSFGEMSYTFGSGTRLTVV.

This clonotype showed up just once. It is likely a read error, because the conserved phenylalanine at the end of the CDR3 is missing. The DNA is left out, because the CDR3 cannot be placed on it with certainty; the CDR3 is given as TCRdb lists it. The V gene is TRBV6-2 or TRBV6-3, the J gene TRBJ2-1; TRBD1 is the table's D call, not checked against the DNA. From germline, CDR1 is MNHEY and CDR2 SVGEGT. The CDR3 spans 13 amino acids, including both terminal residues. CDR3: CASTQATYNEQSL.

This clonotype was seen ten or more times. The chain joins TRBV2 to TRBJ2-5; 7 nucleotides agree with TRBD1. V trimming: 8 bases; J trimming: 4 bases; junction bases outside the gene matches: 13. This CDR3 spans 15 amino acids. Looked up from germline, CDR1 is SNHLY and CDR2 is FYNNEI. The DNA for the CDR3 is TGTGCCAGCTTGGGGACAGAAACTTGGAGAGAGACCCAGTACTTC. It codes for CASLGTETWRETQYF.

This clonotype was observed many times. The chain links TRBV20-1 to TRBJ2-7; maybe TRBD1 (6 bases). In germline, CDR1 is DFQATT, CDR2 SNEGSKA (reference sequence). The CDR3 length is 13 residues. Trimming left V 2 bases short and J 5 bases short, with 13 bases between. CDR3 bases: TGCAGTGCTAGACCCCAGGGGATCAACGAGCAGTACTTC. It encodes CSARPQGINEQYF.